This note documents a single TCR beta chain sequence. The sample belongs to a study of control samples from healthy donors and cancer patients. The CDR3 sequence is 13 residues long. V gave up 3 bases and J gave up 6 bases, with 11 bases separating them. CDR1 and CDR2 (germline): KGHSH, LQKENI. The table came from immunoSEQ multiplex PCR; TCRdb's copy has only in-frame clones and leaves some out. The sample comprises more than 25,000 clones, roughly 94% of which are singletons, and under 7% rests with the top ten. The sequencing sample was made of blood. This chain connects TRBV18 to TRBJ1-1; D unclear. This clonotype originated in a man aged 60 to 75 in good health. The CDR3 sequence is CASSPSSRAEAFF. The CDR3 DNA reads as TGTGCCAGCTCACCCTCGTCCCGGGCTGAAGCTTTCTTT.